This T cell receptor beta chain was observed in a study of blood T cell repertoires in COVID-19. About the research overall: PBMCs, B-cell-depleted T cells, or T cells provided the cDNA or gDNA that made up the material.

The CDR3 contains 13 residues. Germline V gene data show CDR1 as SGHRS and CDR2 as YFSETQ. The ends were cut back, 3 bases at V and 3 bases at J, with 10 bases in the middle. This table comes from immunoSEQ multiplex PCR, and its TCRdb copy is limited to in-frame clones, with some not included. Found here are approximately 200,000 clones, under 90% of them singletons; the top ten hold 15% to 20%. The chain uses TRBV5-1 and TRBJ2-7; a weak D match, TRBD1 (6 bases). The sequence derives from a person aged 70 to 85 with COVID-19, enrolled during active disease. What was sequenced was peripheral blood. For the CDR3, the DNA is TGCGCCAGCAGCTCAGGGGTCAGCTACGAGCAGTACTTC. Translating it yields CASSSGVSYEQYF.